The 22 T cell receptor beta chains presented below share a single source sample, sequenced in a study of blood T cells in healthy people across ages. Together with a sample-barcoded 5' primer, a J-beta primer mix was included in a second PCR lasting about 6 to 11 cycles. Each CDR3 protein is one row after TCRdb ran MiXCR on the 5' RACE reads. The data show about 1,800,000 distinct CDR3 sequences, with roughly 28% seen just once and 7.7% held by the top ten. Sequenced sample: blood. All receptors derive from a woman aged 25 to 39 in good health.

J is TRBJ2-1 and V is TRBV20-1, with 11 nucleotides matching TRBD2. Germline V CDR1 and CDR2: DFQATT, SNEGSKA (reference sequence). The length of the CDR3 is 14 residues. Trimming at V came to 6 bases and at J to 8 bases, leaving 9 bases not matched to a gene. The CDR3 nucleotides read TGCAGTGCCGGGGAGACTAGCGGGGTTGATGAGCAGTTCTTC. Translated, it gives CSAGETSGVDEQFF.

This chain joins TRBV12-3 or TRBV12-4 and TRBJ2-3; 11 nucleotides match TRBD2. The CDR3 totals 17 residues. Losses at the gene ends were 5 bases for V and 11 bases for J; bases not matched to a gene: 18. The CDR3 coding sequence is TGTGCCAGCAGTCCCCTGTGGTCTAGCGGGGGGTGGGTACGGCAGTATTTT. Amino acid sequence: CASSPLWSSGGWVRQYF.

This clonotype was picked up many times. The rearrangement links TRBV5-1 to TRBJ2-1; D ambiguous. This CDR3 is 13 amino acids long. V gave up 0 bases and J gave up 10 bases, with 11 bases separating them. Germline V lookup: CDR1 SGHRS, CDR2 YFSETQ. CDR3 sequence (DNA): TGCGCCAGCAGCTTGGGTCGAACGAACGAGCAGTTCTTC. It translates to CASSLGRTNEQFF.

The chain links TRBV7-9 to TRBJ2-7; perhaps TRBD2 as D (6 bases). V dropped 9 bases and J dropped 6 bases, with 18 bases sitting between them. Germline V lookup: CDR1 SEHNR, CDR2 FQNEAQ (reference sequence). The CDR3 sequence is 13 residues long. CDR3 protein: CASSPRQAGEQYF. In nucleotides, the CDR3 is TGTGCCAGTAGCCCCCGTCAAGCGGGCGAGCAGTACTTC. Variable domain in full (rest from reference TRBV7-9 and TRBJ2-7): DTGVSQNPRHKITKRGQNVTFRCDPISEHNRLYWYRQTLGQGPEFLTYFQNEAQLEKSRLLSDRFSAERPKGSFSTLEIQRTEQGDSAMYLCASSPRQAGEQYFGPGTRLTVT.

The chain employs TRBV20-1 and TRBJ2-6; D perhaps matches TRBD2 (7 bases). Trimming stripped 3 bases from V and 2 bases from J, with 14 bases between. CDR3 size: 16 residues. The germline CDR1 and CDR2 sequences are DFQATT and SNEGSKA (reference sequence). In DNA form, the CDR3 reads TGCAGTGCTAGGGTACGGGGGGCTCCTGGGGCCAACGTCCTGACTTTC. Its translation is CSARVRGAPGANVLTF.

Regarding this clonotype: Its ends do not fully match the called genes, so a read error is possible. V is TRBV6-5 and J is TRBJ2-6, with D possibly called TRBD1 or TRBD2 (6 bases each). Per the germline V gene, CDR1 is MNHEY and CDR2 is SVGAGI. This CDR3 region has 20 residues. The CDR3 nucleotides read TGTGCCAGCAGTTACGGGCGTTGGGCCTCAGGGGACTCTGGGGCCAACGTCCGGACTTTC. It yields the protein CASSYGRWASGDSGANVRTF.

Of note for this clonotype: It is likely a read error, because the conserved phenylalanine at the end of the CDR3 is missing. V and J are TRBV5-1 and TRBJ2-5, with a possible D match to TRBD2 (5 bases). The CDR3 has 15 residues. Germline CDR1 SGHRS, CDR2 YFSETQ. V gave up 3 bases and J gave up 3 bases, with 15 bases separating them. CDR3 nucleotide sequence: TGCGCCAGCAGCTCCCCAGAGACTACCAAAGAGACCCAGTACTAC. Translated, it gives CASSSPETTKETQYY.

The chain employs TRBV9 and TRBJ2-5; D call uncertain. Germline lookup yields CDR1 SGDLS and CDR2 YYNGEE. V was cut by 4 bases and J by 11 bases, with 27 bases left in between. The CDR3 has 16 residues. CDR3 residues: CASSPFSRLWMGEQYF. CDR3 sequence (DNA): TGTGCCAGCAGCCCATTTAGCCGGCTTTGGATGGGTGAGCAGTACTTC.

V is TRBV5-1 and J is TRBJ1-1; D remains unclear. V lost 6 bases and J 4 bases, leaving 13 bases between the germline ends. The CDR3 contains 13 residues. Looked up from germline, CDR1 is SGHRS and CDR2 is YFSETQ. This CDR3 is CASTISGTTEAFF. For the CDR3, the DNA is TGCGCCAGCACCATTTCGGGAACCACTGAAGCTTTCTTT.

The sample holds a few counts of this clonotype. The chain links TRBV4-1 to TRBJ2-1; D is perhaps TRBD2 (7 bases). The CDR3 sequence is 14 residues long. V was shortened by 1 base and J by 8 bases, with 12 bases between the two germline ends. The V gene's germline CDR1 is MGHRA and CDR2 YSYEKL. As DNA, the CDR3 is TGCGCCAGCAGCCAAGCGGTAGGGGGGGATGAGCAGTTCTTC. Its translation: CASSQAVGGDEQFF.

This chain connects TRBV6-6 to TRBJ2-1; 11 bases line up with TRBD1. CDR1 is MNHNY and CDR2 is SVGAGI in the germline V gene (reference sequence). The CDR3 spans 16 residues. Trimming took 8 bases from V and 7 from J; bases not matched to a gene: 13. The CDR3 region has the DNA TGTGCCAGCGGCAGATCCGGGACAGGGGGAGGAAATGAGCAGTTCTTC. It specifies CASGRSGTGGGNEQFF.

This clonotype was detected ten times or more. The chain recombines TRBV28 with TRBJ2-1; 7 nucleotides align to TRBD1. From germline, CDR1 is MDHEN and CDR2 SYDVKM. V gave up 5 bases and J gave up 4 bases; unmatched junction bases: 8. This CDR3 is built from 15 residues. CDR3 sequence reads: CASSPPGQIYNEQFF. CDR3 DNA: TGTGCCAGCAGTCCACCGGGACAGATTTACAATGAGCAGTTCTTC.

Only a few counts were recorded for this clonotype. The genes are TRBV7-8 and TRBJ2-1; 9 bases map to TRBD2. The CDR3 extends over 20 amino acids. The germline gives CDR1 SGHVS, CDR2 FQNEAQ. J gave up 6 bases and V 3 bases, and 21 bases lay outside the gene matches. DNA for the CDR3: TGTGCCAGCAGCTTCCGTGGGACTAGCTCCGAGCGCCCATCCGTCAATGAGCAGTTCTTC. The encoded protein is CASSFRGTSSERPSVNEQFF.

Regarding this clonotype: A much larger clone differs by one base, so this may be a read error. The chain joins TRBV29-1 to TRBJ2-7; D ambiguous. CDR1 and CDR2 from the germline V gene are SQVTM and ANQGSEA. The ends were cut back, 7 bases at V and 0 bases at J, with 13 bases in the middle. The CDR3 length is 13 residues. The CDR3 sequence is CSGGGSSSYEQYF. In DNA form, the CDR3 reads TGCAGCGGTGGCGGATCGAGCTCCTACGAGCAGTACTTC.

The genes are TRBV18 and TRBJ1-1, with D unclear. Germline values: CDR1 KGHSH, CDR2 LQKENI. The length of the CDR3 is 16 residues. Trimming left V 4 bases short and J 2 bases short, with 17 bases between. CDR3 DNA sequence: TGTGCCAGCTCACAAGATTCAGGTACCCCAAACACTGAAGCTTTCTTT. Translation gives CASSQDSGTPNTEAFF.

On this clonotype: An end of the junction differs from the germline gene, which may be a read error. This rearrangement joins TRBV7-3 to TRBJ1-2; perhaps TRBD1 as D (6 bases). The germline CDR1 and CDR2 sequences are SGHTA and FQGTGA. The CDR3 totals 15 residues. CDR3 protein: CASSPSGGADYGHTF. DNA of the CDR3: TGTGCCAGCAGCCCATCCGGGGGGGCGGACTATGGCCACACCTTC.

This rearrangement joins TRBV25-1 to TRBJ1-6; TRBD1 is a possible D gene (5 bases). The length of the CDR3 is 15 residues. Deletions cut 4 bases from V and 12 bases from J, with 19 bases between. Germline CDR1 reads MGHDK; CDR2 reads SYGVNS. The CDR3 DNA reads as TGTGCCAGCAGTGCACCCGACCGGGACCAAGGACCCCTCCACTTT. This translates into CASSAPDRDQGPLHF.

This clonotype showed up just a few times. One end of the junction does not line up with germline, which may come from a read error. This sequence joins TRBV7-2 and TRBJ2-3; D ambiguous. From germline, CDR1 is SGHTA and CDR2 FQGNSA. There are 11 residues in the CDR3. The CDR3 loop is CARSFADTQYF. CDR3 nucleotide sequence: TGTGCCCGCAGCTTTGCAGATACGCAGTATTTT.

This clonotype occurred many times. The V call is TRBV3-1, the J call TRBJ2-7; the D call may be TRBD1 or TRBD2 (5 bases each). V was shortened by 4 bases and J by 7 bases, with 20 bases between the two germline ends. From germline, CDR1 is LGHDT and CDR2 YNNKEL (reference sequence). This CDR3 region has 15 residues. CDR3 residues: CASSRHGTPGKEQYF. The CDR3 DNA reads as TGTGCCAGCAGCCGACACGGGACCCCGGGTAAAGAGCAGTACTTC.

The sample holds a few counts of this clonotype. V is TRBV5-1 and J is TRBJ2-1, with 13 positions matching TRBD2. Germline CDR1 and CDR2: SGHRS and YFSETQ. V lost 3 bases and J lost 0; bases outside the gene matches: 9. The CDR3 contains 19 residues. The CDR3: CASSSGLAGAFSSYNEQFF. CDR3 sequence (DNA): TGCGCCAGCAGCTCAGGACTAGCGGGGGCCTTTAGCTCCTACAATGAGCAGTTCTTC.

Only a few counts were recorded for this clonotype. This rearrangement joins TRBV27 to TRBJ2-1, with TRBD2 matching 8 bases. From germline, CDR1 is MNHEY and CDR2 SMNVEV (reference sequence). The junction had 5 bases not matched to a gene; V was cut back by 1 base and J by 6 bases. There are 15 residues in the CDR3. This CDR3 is CASSLYAGGSNEQFF. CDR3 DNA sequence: TGTGCCAGCAGTTTATATGCGGGAGGTTCCAATGAGCAGTTCTTC.

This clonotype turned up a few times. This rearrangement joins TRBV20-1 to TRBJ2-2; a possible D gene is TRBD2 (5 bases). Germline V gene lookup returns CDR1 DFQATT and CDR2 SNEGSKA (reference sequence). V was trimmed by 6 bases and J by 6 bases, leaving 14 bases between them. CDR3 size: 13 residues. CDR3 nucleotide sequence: TGCAGTGCAATGGATGGGAGCGCCGGGGAGCTGTTTTTT. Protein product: CSAMDGSAGELFF.